These T cell receptor beta chains were read from a single sample in a study of breast tumors, draining lymph nodes, adjacent tissues. TCRdb recomputed calls from the multiplex PCR reads with MiXCR, one row per CDR3 protein. This table holds fewer than 200,000 distinct CDR3 sequences, 30% to 35% found once. Source material: axillary lymph node tissue. The receptors shown here come from a female donor with breast cancer. Some clones in this sample may be carry-over from other donors' samples. Each CDR3 is given with its conserved first and last residue. The D gene is left open where the match is weak. For some rows the clone size is stated as once, few or many, or as a class when expanded; others skip it.

CDR3nt: TGTGCCAGCACCGCCAACAATGAGCAGTTCTTC
CDR3aa: CASTANNEQFF
j_gene: TRBJ2-1
d_gene: -
v_gene: TRBV12-3/TRBV12-4
abundance: many

CDR3nt: TGTGCCAGCACTAGCGGCCAGTACCGGGAGACCCAGTACTTC
CDR3aa: CASTSGQYRETQYF
j_gene: TRBJ2-5
d_gene: TRBD2
v_gene: TRBV12-3/TRBV12-4
abundance: many

CDR3nt: TGCAGTGCTGCCCCCTGGCGGGACCTCTACAATGAGCAGTTCTTC
CDR3aa: CSAAPWRDLYNEQFF
j_gene: TRBJ2-1
d_gene: -
v_gene: TRBV20-1
abundance: many

CDR3nt: TGTGCCAGCAGCCCAGGAGGAGGGAATGTATGGAATGAGCAGTTCTTC
CDR3aa: CASSPGGGNVWNEQFF
j_gene: TRBJ2-1
d_gene: -
v_gene: TRBV6-5
abundance: many

CDR3nt: TGTGCCATCAGTGACAGGACAGGGAAATTGAACACCGGGGAGCTGTTTTTT
CDR3aa: CAISDRTGKLNTGELFF
j_gene: TRBJ2-2
d_gene: TRBD1
v_gene: TRBV10-3
abundance: many

CDR3nt: TGTGCCAGCAGCGTCGGAGTGGGTGGATCGCGGTCCCATGGCTACACCTTC
CDR3aa: CASSVGVGGSRSHGYTF
j_gene: TRBJ1-2
d_gene: -
v_gene: TRBV9
abundance: -

CDR3nt: TGTGCCAGTAGTCCCAACGGGGGTGGTGAGCAGTTCTTC
CDR3aa: CASSPNGGGEQFF
j_gene: TRBJ2-1
d_gene: -
v_gene: TRBV19
abundance: many

CDR3nt: TGTGCCACCAGCAGGCGACTAGCGGGAGGGGGGACCCAGTACTTC
CDR3aa: CATSRRLAGGGTQYF
j_gene: TRBJ2-5
d_gene: TRBD2
v_gene: TRBV15
abundance: -

CDR3nt: TGTGCCAGCAGCTTGACTAGCGGGGGGGCTAGCACAGATACGCAGTATTTT
CDR3aa: CASSLTSGGASTDTQYF
j_gene: TRBJ2-3
d_gene: TRBD2
v_gene: TRBV5-6
abundance: many

CDR3nt: TGCGCCAGCAGCTTCTGGACAGAGAACACCGGGGAGCTGTTTTTT
CDR3aa: CASSFWTENTGELFF
j_gene: TRBJ2-2
d_gene: -
v_gene: TRBV5-1
abundance: many

CDR3nt: TGCGCCAGCAGCTATGGACAGGGACGAGAGACCCAGTACTTC
CDR3aa: CASSYGQGRETQYF
j_gene: TRBJ2-5
d_gene: TRBD1
v_gene: TRBV5-1
abundance: many

CDR3nt: TGTGCCAGCAGCTTAGGGCTAGCGGGGGGACTACTCGATACGCAGTATTTT
CDR3aa: CASSLGLAGGLLDTQYF
j_gene: TRBJ2-3
d_gene: TRBD2
v_gene: TRBV11-2
abundance: many

CDR3nt: TGTGCCAGCAGGCCCGGGGGTCGGGCGGAGACCCAGTCCTTC
CDR3aa: CASRPGGRAETQSF
j_gene: TRBJ2-5
d_gene: -
v_gene: TRBV14
abundance: -

CDR3nt: TGTGCCAGCAGCTTCAAAGGGGGGCAGTACACAGATACGCAGTATTTT
CDR3aa: CASSFKGGQYTDTQYF
j_gene: TRBJ2-3
d_gene: -
v_gene: TRBV11-1
abundance: -

CDR3nt: TGTGCCAGCAGGGTGGACTGGACCGGGGAGCTGTTTTTT
CDR3aa: CASRVDWTGELFF
j_gene: TRBJ2-2
d_gene: -
v_gene: TRBV6-1
abundance: many

CDR3nt: TGTGCCAGCAGCTTAGGCCCCCGGACTAGCGGGGGGGCATCAGATACGCAGTATTTT
CDR3aa: CASSLGPRTSGGASDTQYF
j_gene: TRBJ2-3
d_gene: TRBD2
v_gene: TRBV7-9
abundance: -

CDR3nt: TGTGCCAGCAGCTTAGGACCCCAGTACCAAGAGACCCAGTACTTC
CDR3aa: CASSLGPQYQETQYF
j_gene: TRBJ2-5
d_gene: -
v_gene: TRBV7-8
abundance: many

CDR3nt: TGTGCCAGCAGCTTAGGACAGGGGGGATACGAGCAGTACTTC
CDR3aa: CASSLGQGGYEQYF
j_gene: TRBJ2-7
d_gene: TRBD1
v_gene: TRBV7-8
abundance: many

CDR3nt: TGTGCCAGCAGTTACTCGTGGCAGCTAGAAACAGATACGCAGTATTTT
CDR3aa: CASSYSWQLETDTQYF
j_gene: TRBJ2-3
d_gene: -
v_gene: TRBV6-5
abundance: few

CDR3nt: TGCAGTACACCTCTAGCGGGAGAGACCCAGTACTTC
CDR3aa: CSTPLAGETQYF
j_gene: TRBJ2-5
d_gene: TRBD2
v_gene: TRBV20-1
abundance: -

CDR3nt: TGCAGCGTTGATACGGGAAGCACTGAAGCTTTCTTT
CDR3aa: CSVDTGSTEAFF
j_gene: TRBJ1-1
d_gene: -
v_gene: TRBV29-1
abundance: few

CDR3nt: TGTGCCAGCAGCCAGGGTAGCGGGCGGTCCTACAATGAGCAGTTCTTC
CDR3aa: CASSQGSGRSYNEQFF
j_gene: TRBJ2-1
d_gene: TRBD2
v_gene: TRBV7-3
abundance: many

CDR3nt: TGTGCCAGCAGCCTACACGGGACAGAGGCCTACGAGCAGTACTTC
CDR3aa: CASSLHGTEAYEQYF
j_gene: TRBJ2-7
d_gene: TRBD1
v_gene: TRBV7-8
abundance: many

CDR3nt: TGTGCCAGCAGTTACAGTAGCAATCAGCCCCAGCATTTT
CDR3aa: CASSYSSNQPQHF
j_gene: TRBJ1-5
d_gene: -
v_gene: TRBV6-5
abundance: many

CDR3nt: TGCGCCAGCAGCCCGGGACAGGGAGTACGCAATGAGCAGTTCTTC
CDR3aa: CASSPGQGVRNEQFF
j_gene: TRBJ2-1
d_gene: TRBD1
v_gene: TRBV4-1
abundance: many

CDR3nt: TGTGCCAGCAGTAGGTTGAGAGAAAAACTGTTTTTT
CDR3aa: CASSRLREKLFF
j_gene: TRBJ1-4
d_gene: -
v_gene: TRBV6-2/TRBV6-3
abundance: many

CDR3nt: TGTGCCAGCAGAACCAGGGAGACTGGCGGGAGAGGGGACGAGCAGTACTTC
CDR3aa: CASRTRETGGRGDEQYF
j_gene: TRBJ2-7
d_gene: TRBD2
v_gene: TRBV10-3
abundance: -

CDR3nt: TGCAGTGCCGGGACCCCGAACACCGGGGAGCTGTTTTTT
CDR3aa: CSAGTPNTGELFF
j_gene: TRBJ2-2
d_gene: -
v_gene: TRBV20-1
abundance: many

CDR3nt: TGTGCCAGCAGTCACTCGAGAGGGGCAGAGACCCAGTACTTC
CDR3aa: CASSHSRGAETQYF
j_gene: TRBJ2-5
d_gene: -
v_gene: TRBV6-5
abundance: -

CDR3nt: TGTGCCAGCAGCTTGGTTAGCGGGGCGGGGTACAATGAGCAGTTCTTC
CDR3aa: CASSLVSGAGYNEQFF
j_gene: TRBJ2-1
d_gene: TRBD2
v_gene: TRBV5-8
abundance: many

CDR3nt: TGTGCCAGCAGCTTCGGCCGTTTCAATCAGCCCCAGCATTTT
CDR3aa: CASSFGRFNQPQHF
j_gene: TRBJ1-5
d_gene: -
v_gene: TRBV7-8
abundance: many

CDR3nt: TGTGCCACCACCGGCGACAATAACTATGGCTACACCTTC
CDR3aa: CATTGDNNYGYTF
j_gene: TRBJ1-2
d_gene: -
v_gene: TRBV24-1
abundance: many

CDR3nt: TGTGCCAGCAGCCTAAGACAGGCAACCTATAATTCACCCCTCCACTTT
CDR3aa: CASSLRQATYNSPLHF
j_gene: TRBJ1-6
d_gene: -
v_gene: TRBV7-9
abundance: many

CDR3nt: TGCAGTGCTAGCCAGGAAGGGAGACTCAATCAGCCCCAGCATTTT
CDR3aa: CSASQEGRLNQPQHF
j_gene: TRBJ1-5
d_gene: -
v_gene: TRBV20-1
abundance: many

CDR3nt: TGTGCCAGCAGATGGATCCCTACGAACACCGGGGAGCTGTTTTTT
CDR3aa: CASRWIPTNTGELFF
j_gene: TRBJ2-2
d_gene: -
v_gene: TRBV6-2/TRBV6-3
abundance: few

CDR3nt: TGTGCCTCCTGCTCAGGGGGTTTCCCCCCCCACTTT
CDR3aa: CASCSGGFPPHF
j_gene: TRBJ1-6
d_gene: TRBD1
v_gene: TRBV10-3
abundance: once

CDR3nt: TGTGCCAGCAGCTCCCGGCCGGACACCGGGGAGCTGTTTTTT
CDR3aa: CASSSRPDTGELFF
j_gene: TRBJ2-2
d_gene: -
v_gene: TRBV11-2
abundance: many

CDR3nt: TGTGCCAGCATTGCCGGGACAGGAGGCAATCAGCCCCAGCATTTT
CDR3aa: CASIAGTGGNQPQHF
j_gene: TRBJ1-5
d_gene: TRBD1
v_gene: TRBV6-1
abundance: many

CDR3nt: TGTGCCAGCAGCTTTGACAGGGTCGGTGATACGCAGTATTTT
CDR3aa: CASSFDRVGDTQYF
j_gene: TRBJ2-3
d_gene: TRBD1
v_gene: TRBV2
abundance: -

CDR3nt: TGCAGCGCAGACGGACGGCAGTCTAATTCACCCCTCCACTTT
CDR3aa: CSADGRQSNSPLHF
j_gene: TRBJ1-6
d_gene: -
v_gene: TRBV29-1
abundance: many

CDR3nt: TGCAGTGCTAGAGATAGTAGCGGGCTGTTAAGCACAGATACGCAGTATTTT
CDR3aa: CSARDSSGLLSTDTQYF
j_gene: TRBJ2-3
d_gene: TRBD2
v_gene: TRBV20-1
abundance: many

CDR3nt: TGTGCCAGTAGTATTACAGTTTTCGAGACCCAGTACTTC
CDR3aa: CASSITVFETQYF
j_gene: TRBJ2-5
d_gene: -
v_gene: TRBV19
abundance: few

CDR3nt: TGTGCCAGCAGCGTCGGGGGGCGGGCTATTTCTACCGGGGAGCTGTTTTTT
CDR3aa: CASSVGGRAISTGELFF
j_gene: TRBJ2-2
d_gene: -
v_gene: TRBV9
abundance: many

CDR3nt: TGCGCCAGCAGCCCCCAAAGGGGGTTCATTGCAGATACGCAGTATTTT
CDR3aa: CASSPQRGFIADTQYF
j_gene: TRBJ2-3
d_gene: -
v_gene: TRBV5-1
abundance: many

CDR3nt: TGCAGCGGAGAAAAACCGGGACAGGGCACAGATACGCAGTATTTT
CDR3aa: CSGEKPGQGTDTQYF
j_gene: TRBJ2-3
d_gene: TRBD1
v_gene: TRBV29-1
abundance: once

CDR3nt: TGTGCCAGACCCTTCTGGGGCTGGAACACCATATATTTT
CDR3aa: CARPFWGWNTIYF
j_gene: TRBJ1-3
d_gene: -
v_gene: TRBV7-8
abundance: once

CDR3nt: TGTGCCAGCAGCTTAGATCTGGGGGGGGAAGAGACCCAGTACTTC
CDR3aa: CASSLDLGGEETQYF
j_gene: TRBJ2-5
d_gene: TRBD2
v_gene: TRBV11-3
abundance: -

CDR3nt: TGCAGTGCAAGCGGGACAGGCGAGACCCAGTACTTC
CDR3aa: CSASGTGETQYF
j_gene: TRBJ2-5
d_gene: -
v_gene: TRBV20-1
abundance: -

CDR3nt: TGTGCCACCAGTGAGGGCGGGGCTAATTCACCCCTCCACTTT
CDR3aa: CATSEGGANSPLHF
j_gene: TRBJ1-6
d_gene: -
v_gene: TRBV24-1
abundance: -

CDR3nt: TGTGCCAGCAGCGTTAGGGACAGGGTATTCGATGAGCAGTTCTTC
CDR3aa: CASSVRDRVFDEQFF
j_gene: TRBJ2-1
d_gene: TRBD1
v_gene: TRBV9
abundance: once

CDR3nt: TGCAGTGCTAGAGATCCCGAGGGAGTAAGCACAGATACGCAGTATTTT
CDR3aa: CSARDPEGVSTDTQYF
j_gene: TRBJ2-3
d_gene: -
v_gene: TRBV20-1
abundance: many